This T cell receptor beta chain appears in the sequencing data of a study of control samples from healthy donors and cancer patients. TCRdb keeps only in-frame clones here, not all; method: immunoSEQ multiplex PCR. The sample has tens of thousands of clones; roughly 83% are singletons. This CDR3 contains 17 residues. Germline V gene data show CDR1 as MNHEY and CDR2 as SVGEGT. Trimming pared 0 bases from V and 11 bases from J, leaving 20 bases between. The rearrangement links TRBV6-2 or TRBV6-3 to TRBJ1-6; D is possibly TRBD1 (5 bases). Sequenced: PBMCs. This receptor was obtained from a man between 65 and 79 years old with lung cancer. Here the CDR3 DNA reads TGTGCCAGCAGTTACTCGATCCCAGGGACCTCTAGTACACCCCTCCACTTT. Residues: CASSYSIPGTSSTPLHF.